These 5 T cell receptor beta chains originate from one sample sequenced in a study of T-cell memory formation after mild COVID-19. TCRdb passed the 5' RACE reads through MiXCR, listing each CDR3 protein once. The sample holds approximately 490,000 distinct CDR3 sequences; approximately 20% are singletons and the top ten take 12%. The sequenced material came from PBMCs or a T cell subset sorted from them (not recorded which). These receptor sequences come from an adult woman who had mild COVID-19 (a few samples of this study predate the infection). Cell type and time point are not known.

The V gene is TRBV20-1, the J gene TRBJ1-5; a possible D gene is TRBD1 (6 bases). Looked up from germline, CDR1 is DFQATT and CDR2 is SNEGSKA (reference sequence). Trimming shortened V by 3 bases and J by 4 bases, and 19 bases separated the two germline ends. CDR3 length equals 16 residues. This CDR3 reads CSASSSRGLWNQPQHF. Written as DNA, the CDR3 is TGCAGTGCTAGTTCGAGCCGGGGGCTGTGGAATCAGCCCCAGCATTTT.

This clonotype turned up a few times. Written as DNA, the CDR3 is TGTGCCAGCAGCCCCGTTGCAGACACCGGGGAGCTGTTTTTT. Protein product: CASSPVADTGELFF. This chain links TRBV7-2 with TRBJ2-2, with unresolved D. Germline CDR1 is SGHTA and CDR2 is FQGNSA. There are 14 residues in the CDR3. V dropped 5 bases and J dropped 3 bases, with 10 bases sitting between them.

The chain carries TRBV24-1 and TRBJ2-1; weak D call: TRBD1 (5 bases). V was clipped by 4 bases and J by 5 bases, with 11 bases between them. CDR3 length: 14 amino acids. Germline V gene data show CDR1 as KGHDR and CDR2 as SFDVKD. CDR3 loop: CATSDPRQNNEQFF. The CDR3 DNA reads TGTGCCACCAGTGACCCGCGACAGAACAATGAGCAGTTCTTC.

This clonotype was picked up a small number of times. This chain uses TRBV9 with TRBJ2-7; 10 nucleotides line up with TRBD2. This CDR3 comprises 15 residues. V shed 3 bases and J 0 bases; nucleotides not matched to a gene: 3. From germline, CDR1 is SGDLS and CDR2 YYNGEE. The CDR3 sequence: CASSEGLAFSYEQYF. In DNA form, the CDR3 reads TGTGCCAGCAGCGAGGGACTAGCGTTCTCCTACGAGCAGTACTTC.

The table lists this clonotype with a few counts. The chain is built from TRBV11-2 and TRBJ2-1; 8 nucleotides agree with TRBD2. Trimming at V came to 3 bases and at J to 5 bases, leaving 6 bases not matched to a gene. The CDR3 extends over 15 amino acids. The germline gives CDR1 SGHAT, CDR2 FQNNGV. In DNA, the CDR3 is TGTGCCAGCAGCTTTTTAGCGGGGATTAACAATGAGCAGTTCTTC. This encodes CASSFLAGINNEQFF.